This paragraph reports one T cell receptor (beta chain). The source of the sample is a study of blood T cell repertoires in COVID-19. The overall study: Nucleic acid was either cDNA or gDNA, and it came from T cells, B-cell-depleted T cells, or PBMCs.

Method: immunoSEQ multiplex PCR; TCRdb's copy keeps in-frame clones and lacks some. The sample yields fewer than 400,000 clones, more than 75% seen once. Sequencing was carried out using peripheral blood. The sequence was obtained from a human donor in a cohort sampled during active COVID-19.

CDR3 sequence reads: CAWSMGPLNEQYF. The DNA for the CDR3 is TGTGCCTGGAGCATGGGGCCACTTAACGAGCAGTACTTC. The gene calls are TRBV30 and TRBJ2-7; TRBD1 might be the D (5 bases). Germline lookup yields CDR1 GTSNPN and CDR2 SVGIG (reference sequence). The CDR3 covers 13 residues. V was cut by 3 bases and J by 5 bases, with 14 bases left in between.